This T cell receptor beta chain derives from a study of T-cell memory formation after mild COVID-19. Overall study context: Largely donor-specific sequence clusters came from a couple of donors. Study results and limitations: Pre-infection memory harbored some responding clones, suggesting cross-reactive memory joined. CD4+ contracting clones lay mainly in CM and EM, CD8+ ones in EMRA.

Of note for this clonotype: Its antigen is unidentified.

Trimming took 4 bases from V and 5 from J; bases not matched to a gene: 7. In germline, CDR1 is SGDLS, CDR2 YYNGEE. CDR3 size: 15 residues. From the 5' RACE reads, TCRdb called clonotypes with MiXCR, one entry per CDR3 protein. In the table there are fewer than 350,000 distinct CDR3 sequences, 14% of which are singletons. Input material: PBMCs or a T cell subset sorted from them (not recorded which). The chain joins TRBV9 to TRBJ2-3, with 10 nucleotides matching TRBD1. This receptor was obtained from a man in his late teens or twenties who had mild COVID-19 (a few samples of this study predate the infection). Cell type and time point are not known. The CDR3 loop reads CASSSPRTGGDTQYF. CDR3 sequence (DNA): TGTGCCAGCAGCTCGCCCAGGACAGGGGGAGATACGCAGTATTTT.